Below are 11 T cell receptor beta chains sequenced from a single sample in a study of T cell changes during pregnancy in multiple sclerosis (dated by TCRdb to the late 2010s). The protocol used for the library was the immunoSEQ multiplex PCR assay. TCRdb obtained this table from immuneACCESS and retained in-frame rearrangements with V and J assigned. These tables miss some clones; where compared with another copy, unresolved V genes account for less than half of the shortfall, and the remainder is unexplained. The sample includes roughly 80,000 clones, with 70% to 90% observed a single time. 1.9% of the sample lies in the top ten. The sequencing used peripheral blood, collected before pregnancy. The source is a female donor with multiple sclerosis, enrolled in a pregnancy study.

With respect to this clone: At one end, the junction sequence differs from germline, possibly due to a read error. The gene calls are TRBV7-7 and TRBJ2-5; D is possibly TRBD1 (5 bases). Germline CDR1 reads SSHAT; CDR2 reads FNYEAQ (reference sequence). This CDR3 region has 15 residues. The CDR3 loop is CASSLAGDSQETQYF. The CDR3 coding sequence is TGTGCTAGCAGCTTAGCAGGTGACAGTCAAGAGACCCAGTACTTC.

The gene calls are TRBV30 and TRBJ2-2, with D tentatively TRBD2 (5 bases). The germline V and J ends were trimmed by 5 bases and 11 bases, with 9 bases remaining between them. CDR3 size: 10 residues. Germline CDR1 reads GTSNPN; CDR2 reads SVGIG (reference sequence). The CDR3 sequence: CAWGERELFF. The DNA for the CDR3 is TGTGCCTGGGGGGAGAGAGAGCTGTTTTTT.

This clone was seen only once. This chain joins TRBV7-9 and TRBJ2-3; the match to TRBD1 covers 10 bases. V shed 3 bases, J shed 1 base, and the junction held 4 bases outside the gene matches. This CDR3 is 16 amino acids long. Germline CDR1 and CDR2: SEHNR and FQNEAQ (reference sequence). CDR3: CASSFRQGARTDTQYF. The CDR3 DNA is TGTGCCAGCAGCTTCCGACAGGGGGCCCGCACAGATACGCAGTATTTT.

This chain connects TRBV7-2 to TRBJ2-1; TRBD2 matches at 7 bases. Germline assignment: CDR1 SGHTA and CDR2 FQGNSA. This CDR3 is built from 15 residues. V lost 1 base, J lost 3 bases, and 3 bases stayed unmatched. DNA of the CDR3: TGTGCCAGCAGCTTAGGAAGCGGGGTCTACAATGAGCAGTTCTTC. Translation gives CASSLGSGVYNEQFF.

This clone was seen only a few times. This chain connects TRBV28 to TRBJ1-6, with D possibly TRBD1 on 5 matching bases. Germline V gene sequence: CDR1 MDHEN, CDR2 SYDVKM. Between the trimmed V and J ends, which lost 6 bases and 9 bases, there was a span of 24 bases. This CDR3 comprises 17 residues. Here the CDR3 reads CASRASTAISLRSPLHF. CDR3 DNA sequence: TGTGCCAGCAGGGCTTCGACAGCAATTTCCCTACGTTCACCCCTCCACTTT.

The V call is TRBV5-4, the J call TRBJ1-1; D gene unclear. Trimming took off 4 bases at V and 0 bases at J, with 13 bases between the two ends. This CDR3 has 15 residues. The germline V gene encodes CDR1 SGHNT and CDR2 YYREEE (reference sequence). CDR3 residues: CASSERRVVNTEAFF. CDR3 nucleotides: TGTGCCAGCAGCGAACGGAGGGTGGTGAACACTGAAGCTTTCTTT.

This chain connects TRBV4-1 to TRBJ2-7, with D unclear. The CDR3 has 13 amino acids. V lost 2 bases, J lost 4 bases, and 9 bases lay in between. The germline V gene has CDR1 MGHRA and CDR2 YSYEKL. CDR3 protein: CASSQSLRYEQYF. The CDR3 coding sequence is TGCGCCAGCAGCCAAAGTCTCAGGTACGAGCAGTACTTC.

V gene TRBV7-3 combines with J gene TRBJ2-1; D is possibly TRBD1 (5 bases). CDR1 is SGHTA and CDR2 is FQGTGA in the germline V gene. The CDR3 is made up of 16 amino acids. V lost 5 bases to trimming and J lost 8 bases, with 22 bases between them. The CDR3: CASSPFTARVGDEQFF. CDR3 nucleotides: TGTGCCAGCAGCCCATTCACCGCCAGGGTCGGAGATGAGCAGTTCTTC. The full variable domain, its missing parts supplied by reference TRBV7-3 and TRBJ2-1, is GAGVSQTPSNKVTEKGKYVELRCDPISGHTALYWYRQSLGQGPEFLIYFQGTGAADDSGLPNDRFFAVRPEGSVSTLKIQRTERGDSAVYLCASSPFTARVGDEQFFGPGTRLTVL.

The V gene is TRBV7-9, the J gene TRBJ2-3; the match to TRBD2 covers 8 bases. Trimming cost V 5 bases and J 14 bases; bases outside gene matches: 12. CDR1 is SEHNR and CDR2 is FQNEAQ in the germline V gene (reference sequence). The CDR3 is 13 amino acids. The CDR3 coding sequence is TGTGCCAGCAGCCCGGGGGGGCGGACTGAAGGGTATTTT. Translating it yields CASSPGGRTEGYF. Full variable domain (rest looked up from reference TRBV7-9 and TRBJ2-3): DTGVSQNPRHKITKRGQNVTFRCDPISEHNRLYWYRQTLGQGPEFLTYFQNEAQLEKSRLLSDRFSAERPKGSFSTLEIQRTEQGDSAMYLCASSPGGRTEGYFGPGTRLTVL.

The chain employs TRBV2 and TRBJ2-7; D gene ambiguous. The V end was cut by 7 bases, the J end by 1 base, with 11 bases between. The CDR3 is 13 residues long. Germline V gives CDR1 SNHLY, CDR2 FYNNEI. The CDR3 loop reads CASILPVSYEQYF. The CDR3 nucleotides are TGTGCCAGCATATTACCGGTGTCCTACGAGCAGTACTTC.

The chain links TRBV2 to TRBJ1-6, with 9 bases matching TRBD1. Germline CDR1 and CDR2: SNHLY and FYNNEI. The V and J ends lost 7 bases and 9 bases, in that order; junction bases with no gene match: 10. The CDR3 length is 15 residues. The CDR3 bases are TGTGCCAGCACCTCAACAGGGGGCGAGACTTCACCCCTCCACTTT. This sequence encodes CASTSTGGETSPLHF. The full variable domain, rest sourced from reference TRBV2 and TRBJ1-6, is EPEVTQTPSHQVTQMGQEVILRCVPISNHLYFYWYRQILGQKVEFLVSFYNNEISEKSEIFDDQFSVERPDGSNFTLKIRSTKLEDSAMYFCASTSTGGETSPLHFGNGTRLTVT.